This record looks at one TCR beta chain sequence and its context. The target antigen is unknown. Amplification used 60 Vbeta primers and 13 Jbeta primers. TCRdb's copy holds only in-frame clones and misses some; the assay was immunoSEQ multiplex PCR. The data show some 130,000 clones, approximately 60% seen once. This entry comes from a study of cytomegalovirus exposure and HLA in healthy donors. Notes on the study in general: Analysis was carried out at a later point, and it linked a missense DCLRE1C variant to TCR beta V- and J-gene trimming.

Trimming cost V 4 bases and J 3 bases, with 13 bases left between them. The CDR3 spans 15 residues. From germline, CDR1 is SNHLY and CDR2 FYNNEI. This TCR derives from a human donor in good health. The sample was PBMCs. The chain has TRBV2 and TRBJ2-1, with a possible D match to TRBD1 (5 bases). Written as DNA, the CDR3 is TGTGCCAGCAGTGTTAGGCAGGGAAGCTACAATGAGCAGTTCTTC. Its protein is CASSVRQGSYNEQFF.